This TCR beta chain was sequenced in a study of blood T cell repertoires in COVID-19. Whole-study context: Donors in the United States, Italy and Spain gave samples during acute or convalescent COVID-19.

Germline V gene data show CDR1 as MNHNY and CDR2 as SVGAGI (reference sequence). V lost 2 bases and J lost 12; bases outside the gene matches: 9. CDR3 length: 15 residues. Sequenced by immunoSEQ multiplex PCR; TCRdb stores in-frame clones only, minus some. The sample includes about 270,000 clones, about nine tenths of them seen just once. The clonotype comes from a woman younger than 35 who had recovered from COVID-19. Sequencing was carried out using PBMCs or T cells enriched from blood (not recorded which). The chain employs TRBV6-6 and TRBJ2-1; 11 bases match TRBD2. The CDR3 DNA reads TGTGCCAGCAGTTACATCACTAGCGGGAGCGTAGGGCAGTTCTTC. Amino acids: CASSYITSGSVGQFF.